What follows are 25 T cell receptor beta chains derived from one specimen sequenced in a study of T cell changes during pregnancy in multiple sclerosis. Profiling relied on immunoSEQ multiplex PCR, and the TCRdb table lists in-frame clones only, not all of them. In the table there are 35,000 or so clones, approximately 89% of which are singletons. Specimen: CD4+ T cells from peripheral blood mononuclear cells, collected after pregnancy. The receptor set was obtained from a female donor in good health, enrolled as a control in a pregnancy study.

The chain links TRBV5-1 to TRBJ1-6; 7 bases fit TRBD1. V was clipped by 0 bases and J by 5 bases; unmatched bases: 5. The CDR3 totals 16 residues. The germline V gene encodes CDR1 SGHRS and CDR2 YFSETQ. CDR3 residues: CASSLGQGSNNSPLHF. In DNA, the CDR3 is TGCGCCAGCAGCTTGGGACAGGGTAGTAATAATTCACCCCTCCACTTT.

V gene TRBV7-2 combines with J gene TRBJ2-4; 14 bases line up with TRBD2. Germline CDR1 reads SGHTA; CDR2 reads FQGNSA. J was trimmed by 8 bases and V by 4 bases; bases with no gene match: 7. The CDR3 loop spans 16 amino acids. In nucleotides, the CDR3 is TGTGCCAGCAGCTCGGGACTAGCGGGGGTGGGGGACATTCAGTACTTC. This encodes CASSSGLAGVGDIQYF.

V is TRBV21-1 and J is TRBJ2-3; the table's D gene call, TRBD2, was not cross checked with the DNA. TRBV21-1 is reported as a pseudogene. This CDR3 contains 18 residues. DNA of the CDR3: TGTGCCAGCAGCAAAGTACCGACTAGCCCCACTAGCACAGATACGCAGTATTTT. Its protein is CASSKVPTSPTSTDTQYF.

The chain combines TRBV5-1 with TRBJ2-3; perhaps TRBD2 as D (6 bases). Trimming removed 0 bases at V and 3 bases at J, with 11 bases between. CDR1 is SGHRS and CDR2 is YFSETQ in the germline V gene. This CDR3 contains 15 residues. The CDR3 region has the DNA TGCGCCAGCAGCTTGGAGTTCCGGGGGACAGATACGCAGTATTTT. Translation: CASSLEFRGTDTQYF. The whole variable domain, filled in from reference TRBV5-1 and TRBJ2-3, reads KAGVTQTPRYLIKTRGQQVTLSCSPISGHRSVSWYQQTPGQGLQFLFEYFSETQRNKGNFPGRFSGRQFSNSRSEMNVSTLELGDSALYLCASSLEFRGTDTQYFGPGTRLTVL.

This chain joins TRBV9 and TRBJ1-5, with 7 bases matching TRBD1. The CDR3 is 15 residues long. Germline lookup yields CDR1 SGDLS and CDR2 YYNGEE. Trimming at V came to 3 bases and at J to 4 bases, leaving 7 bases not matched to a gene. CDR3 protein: CASSAGQAYNQPQHF. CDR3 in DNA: TGTGCCAGCAGCGCCGGACAGGCCTATAATCAGCCCCAGCATTTT.

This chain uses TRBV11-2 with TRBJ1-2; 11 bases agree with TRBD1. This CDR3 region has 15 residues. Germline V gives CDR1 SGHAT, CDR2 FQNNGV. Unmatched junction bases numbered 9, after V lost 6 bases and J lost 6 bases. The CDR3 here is CASSRRMGQGDGYTF. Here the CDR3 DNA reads TGTGCCAGCAGTCGAAGAATGGGACAGGGGGATGGCTACACCTTC. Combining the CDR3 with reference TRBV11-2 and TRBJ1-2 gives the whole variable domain EAGVAQSPRYKIIEKRQSVAFWCNPISGHATLYWYQQILGQGPKLLIQFQNNGVVDDSQLPKDRFSAERLKGVDSTLKIQPAKLEDSAVYLCASSRRMGQGDGYTFGSGTRLTVV.

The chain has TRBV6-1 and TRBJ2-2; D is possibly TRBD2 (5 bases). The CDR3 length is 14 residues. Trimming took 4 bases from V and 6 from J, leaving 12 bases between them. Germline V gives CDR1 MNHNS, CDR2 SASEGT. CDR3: CASSGAARAGELFF. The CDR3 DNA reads TGTGCCAGCAGTGGAGCGGCGAGGGCCGGGGAGCTGTTTTTT.

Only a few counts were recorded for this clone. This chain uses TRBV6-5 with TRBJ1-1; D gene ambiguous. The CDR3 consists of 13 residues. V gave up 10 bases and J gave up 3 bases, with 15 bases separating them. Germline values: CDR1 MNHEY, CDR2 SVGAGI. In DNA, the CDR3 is TGTGCCACCTTGCGCTTTTCGGACACTGAAGCTTTCTTT. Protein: CATLRFSDTEAFF.

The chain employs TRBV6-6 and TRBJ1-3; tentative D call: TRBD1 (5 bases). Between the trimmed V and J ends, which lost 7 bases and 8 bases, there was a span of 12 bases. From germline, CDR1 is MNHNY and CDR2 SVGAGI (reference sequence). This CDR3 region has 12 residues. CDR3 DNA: TGTGCCAGCAAAGTGGGGGGGTACACCATATATTTT. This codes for CASKVGGYTIYF.

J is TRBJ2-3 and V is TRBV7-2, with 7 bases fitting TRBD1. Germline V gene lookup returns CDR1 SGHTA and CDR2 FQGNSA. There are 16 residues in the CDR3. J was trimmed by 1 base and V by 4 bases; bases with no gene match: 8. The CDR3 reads CASSSGQTLGTDTQYF. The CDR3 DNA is TGTGCCAGCAGCTCGGGACAGACCCTCGGCACAGATACGCAGTATTTT.

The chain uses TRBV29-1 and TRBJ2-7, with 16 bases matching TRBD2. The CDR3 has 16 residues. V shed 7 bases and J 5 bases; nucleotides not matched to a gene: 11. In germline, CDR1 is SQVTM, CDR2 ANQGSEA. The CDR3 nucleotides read TGCAGCGCCGCCGGGACTAGCGGGAGGGCCCGGGACGAGCAGTACTTC. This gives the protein CSAAGTSGRARDEQYF.

CDR3 amino acids: CASSEARREFRNQPQHF. The CDR3, as DNA: TGTGCCAGCAGTGAAGCCAGACGGGAGTTCAGGAATCAGCCCCAGCATTTT. The chain combines TRBV6-1 with TRBJ1-5; no clear D gene. V was shortened by 0 bases and J by 4 bases, with 16 bases between the two germline ends. The germline gives CDR1 MNHNS, CDR2 SASEGT. This CDR3 has 17 amino acids.

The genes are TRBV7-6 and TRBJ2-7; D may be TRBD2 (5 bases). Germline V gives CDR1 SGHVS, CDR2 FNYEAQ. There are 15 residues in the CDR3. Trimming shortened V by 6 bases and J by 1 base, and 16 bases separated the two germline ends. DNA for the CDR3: TGTGCCAGCAGTTATACGGATAGCGCGTCCTACGAGCAGTACTTC. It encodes CASSYTDSASYEQYF. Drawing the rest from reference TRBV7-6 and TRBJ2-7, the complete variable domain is GAGVSQSPRYKVTKRGQDVALRCDPISGHVSLYWYRQALGQGPEFLTYFNYEAQQDKSGLPNDRFSAERPEGSISTLTIQRTEQRDSAMYRCASSYTDSASYEQYFGPGTRLTVT.

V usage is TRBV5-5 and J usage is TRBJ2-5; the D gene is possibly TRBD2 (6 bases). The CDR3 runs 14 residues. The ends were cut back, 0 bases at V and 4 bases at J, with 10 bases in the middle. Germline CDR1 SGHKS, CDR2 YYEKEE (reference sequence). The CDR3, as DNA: TGTGCCAGCAGCTTGGATGCGGGGCGAGAGACCCAGTACTTC. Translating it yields CASSLDAGRETQYF.

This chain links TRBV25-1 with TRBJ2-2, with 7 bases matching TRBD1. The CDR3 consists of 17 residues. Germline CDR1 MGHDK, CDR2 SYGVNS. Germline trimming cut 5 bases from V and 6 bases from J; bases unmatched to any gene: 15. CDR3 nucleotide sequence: TGTGCCAGCAGTCCCCCAGGGGGTCTAGTGTACGCCGGGGAGCTGTTTTTT. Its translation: CASSPPGGLVYAGELFF.

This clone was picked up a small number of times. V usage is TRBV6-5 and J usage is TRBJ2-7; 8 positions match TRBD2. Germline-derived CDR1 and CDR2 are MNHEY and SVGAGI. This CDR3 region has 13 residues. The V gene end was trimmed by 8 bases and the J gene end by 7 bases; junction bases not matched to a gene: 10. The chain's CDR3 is CASRGGSFREQYF. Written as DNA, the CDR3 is TGTGCCAGCCGGGGGGGCAGTTTTAGAGAGCAGTACTTC.

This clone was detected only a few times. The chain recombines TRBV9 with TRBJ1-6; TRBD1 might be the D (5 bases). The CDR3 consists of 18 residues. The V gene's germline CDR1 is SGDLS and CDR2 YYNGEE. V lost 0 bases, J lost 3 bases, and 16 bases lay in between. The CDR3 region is CASSVVGGITNYNSPLHF. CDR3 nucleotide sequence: TGTGCCAGCAGCGTAGTTGGGGGGATCACCAACTATAATTCACCCCTCCACTTT.

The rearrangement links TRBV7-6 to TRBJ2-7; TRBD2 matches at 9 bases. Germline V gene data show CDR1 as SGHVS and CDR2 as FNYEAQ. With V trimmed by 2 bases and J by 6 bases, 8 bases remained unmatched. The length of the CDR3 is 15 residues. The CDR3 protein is CASSLYAGGPSEQYF. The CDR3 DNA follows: TGTGCCAGCAGCTTATATGCGGGGGGGCCTTCCGAGCAGTACTTC.

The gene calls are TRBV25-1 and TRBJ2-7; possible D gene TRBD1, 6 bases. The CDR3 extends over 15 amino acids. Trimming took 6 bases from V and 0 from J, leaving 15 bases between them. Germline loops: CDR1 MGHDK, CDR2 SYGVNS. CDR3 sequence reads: CASRETGILSYEQYF. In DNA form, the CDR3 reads TGTGCCAGCAGAGAGACAGGTATCCTCTCCTACGAGCAGTACTTC.

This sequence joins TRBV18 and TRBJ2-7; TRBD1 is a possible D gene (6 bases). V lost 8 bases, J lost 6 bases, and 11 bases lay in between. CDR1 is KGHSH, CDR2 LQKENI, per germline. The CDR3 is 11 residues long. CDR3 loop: CASTLGGEQYF. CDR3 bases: TGTGCCAGCACCCTAGGGGGCGAGCAGTACTTC.

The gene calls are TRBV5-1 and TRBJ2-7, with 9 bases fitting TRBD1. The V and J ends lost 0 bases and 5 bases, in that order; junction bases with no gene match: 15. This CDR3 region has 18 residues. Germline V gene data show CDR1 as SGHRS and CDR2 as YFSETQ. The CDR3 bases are TGCGCCAGCAGCTTGGGTCCGGGACAGGGTAACTGGGCCCACGAGCAGTACTTC. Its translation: CASSLGPGQGNWAHEQYF.

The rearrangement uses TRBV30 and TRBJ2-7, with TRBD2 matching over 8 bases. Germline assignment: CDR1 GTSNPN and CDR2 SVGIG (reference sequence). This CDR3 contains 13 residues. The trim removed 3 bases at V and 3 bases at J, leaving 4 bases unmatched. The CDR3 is CAWSVAGNYEQYF. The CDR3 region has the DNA TGTGCCTGGAGCGTAGCGGGAAACTACGAGCAGTACTTC.

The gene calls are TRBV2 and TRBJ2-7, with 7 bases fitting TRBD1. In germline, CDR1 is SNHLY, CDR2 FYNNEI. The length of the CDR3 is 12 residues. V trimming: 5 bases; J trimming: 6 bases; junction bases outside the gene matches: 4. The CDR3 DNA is TGTGCCAGCAGTCGGGACAGTCGCGAGCAGTACTTC. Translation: CASSRDSREQYF.

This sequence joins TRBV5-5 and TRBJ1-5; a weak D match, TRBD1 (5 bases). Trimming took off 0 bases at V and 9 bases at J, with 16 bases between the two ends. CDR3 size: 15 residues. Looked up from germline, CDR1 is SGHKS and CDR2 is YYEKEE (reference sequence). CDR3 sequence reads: CASSLVGPESRPQHF. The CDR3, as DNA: TGTGCCAGCAGCTTGGTGGGGCCGGAGTCTCGGCCCCAGCATTTT.

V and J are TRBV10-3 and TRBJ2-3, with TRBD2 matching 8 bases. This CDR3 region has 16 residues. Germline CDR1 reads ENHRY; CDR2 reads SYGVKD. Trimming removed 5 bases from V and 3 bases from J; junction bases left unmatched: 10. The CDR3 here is CAISRGSSGMTDTQYF. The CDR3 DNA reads TGTGCCATCAGTAGGGGGAGTAGCGGGATGACAGATACGCAGTATTTT.